The clone carrying this T cell receptor beta chain was recorded at least ten times. The antigen is not known. This CDR3 region has 15 residues. Germline-derived CDR1 and CDR2 are SGDLS and YYNGEE. With 3 bases clipped from V and 4 bases from J, the junction kept 10 bases outside the gene matches. These data belong to a study of CD8 T cells in ankylosing spondylitis. General observations from the study: Within matched ankylosing spondylitis synovial fluid, disease-linked clones were reportedly significantly enriched. Made up of under 10 highly homologous variants, a TCR beta motif appeared characteristic of ankylosing spondylitis blood. Earlier studies detected some motif variants in reactive arthritis synovial fluid and blood. Disease-associated clones were CD8+ and fairly uncommon in peripheral blood.

TCRdb analysed the 5' RACE reads with MiXCR anew, one entry per CDR3 protein. The data contain roughly 42,000 distinct CDR3 sequences, roughly 2.5% of them seen just once; the ten biggest clones take up approximately 4.5%. The chain carries TRBV9 and TRBJ2-7; 7 bases match TRBD1. The receptor was isolated from a male donor with ankylosing spondylitis or in good health (not recorded which). Material: blood, either unsorted or a sorted T cell fraction (not recorded which). The CDR3 nucleotides are TGTGCCAGCAGCGAGCGACCGGGACAGCAATACGAGCAGTACTTC. Encoded protein: CASSERPGQQYEQYF. The whole variable domain, remainder taken from reference TRBV9 and TRBJ2-7, is DSGVTQTPKHLITATGQRVTLRCSPRSGDLSVYWYQQSLDQGLQFLIQYYNGEERAKGNILERFSAQQFPDLHSELNLSSLELGDSALYFCASSERPGQQYEQYFGPGTRLTVT.